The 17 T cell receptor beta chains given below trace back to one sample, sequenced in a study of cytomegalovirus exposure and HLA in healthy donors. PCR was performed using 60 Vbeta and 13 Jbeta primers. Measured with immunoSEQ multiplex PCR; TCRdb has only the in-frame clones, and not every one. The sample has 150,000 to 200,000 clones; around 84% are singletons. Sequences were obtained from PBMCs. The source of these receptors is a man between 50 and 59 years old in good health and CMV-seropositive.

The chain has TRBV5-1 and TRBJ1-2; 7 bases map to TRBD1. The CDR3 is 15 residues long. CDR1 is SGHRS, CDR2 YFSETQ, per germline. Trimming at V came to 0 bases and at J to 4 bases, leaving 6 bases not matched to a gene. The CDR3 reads CASSLAGEGAYGYTF. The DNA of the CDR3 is TGCGCCAGCAGCTTGGCGGGAGAGGGGGCCTATGGCTACACCTTC.

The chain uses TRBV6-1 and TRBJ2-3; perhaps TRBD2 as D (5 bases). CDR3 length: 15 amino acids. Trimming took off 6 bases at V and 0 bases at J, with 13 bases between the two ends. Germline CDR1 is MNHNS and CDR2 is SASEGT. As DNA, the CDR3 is TGTGCCAGCAGGGAGCCGGGATTAAGCACAGATACGCAGTATTTT. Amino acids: CASREPGLSTDTQYF.

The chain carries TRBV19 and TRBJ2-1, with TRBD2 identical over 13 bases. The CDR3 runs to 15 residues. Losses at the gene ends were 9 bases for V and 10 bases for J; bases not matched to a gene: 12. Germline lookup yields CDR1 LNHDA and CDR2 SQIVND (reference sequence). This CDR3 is CASNLLAGGPGEQFF. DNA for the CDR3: TGTGCCAGCAACCTACTAGCGGGGGGGCCGGGAGAGCAGTTCTTC. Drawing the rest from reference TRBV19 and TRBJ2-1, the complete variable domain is DGGITQSPKYLFRKEGQNVTLSCEQNLNHDAMYWYRQDPGQGLRLIYYSQIVNDFQKGDIAEGYSVSREKKESFPLTVTSAQKNPTAFYLCASNLLAGGPGEQFFGPGTRLTVL.

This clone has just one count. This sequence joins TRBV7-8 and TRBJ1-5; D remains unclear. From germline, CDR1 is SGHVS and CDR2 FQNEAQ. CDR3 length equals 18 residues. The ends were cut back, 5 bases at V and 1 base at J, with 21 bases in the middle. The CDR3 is CASSPLAKGGSSNQPQHF. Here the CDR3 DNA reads TGTGCCAGCAGCCCCCTGGCGAAGGGAGGCTCGAGCAATCAGCCCCAGCATTTT. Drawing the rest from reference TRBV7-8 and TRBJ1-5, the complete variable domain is GAGVSQSPRYKVAKRGQDVALRCDPISGHVSLFWYQQALGQGPEFLTYFQNEAQLDKSGLPSDRFFAERPEGSVSTLKIQRTQQEDSAVYLCASSPLAKGGSSNQPQHFGDGTRLSIL.

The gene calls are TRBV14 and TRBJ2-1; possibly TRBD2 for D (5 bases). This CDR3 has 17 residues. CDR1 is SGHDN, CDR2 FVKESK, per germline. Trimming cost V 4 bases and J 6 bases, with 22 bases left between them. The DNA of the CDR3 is TGTGCCAGCAGCCGCCCTAAGCCCGGGGTTGGAGGCAATGAGCAGTTCTTC. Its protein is CASSRPKPGVGGNEQFF.

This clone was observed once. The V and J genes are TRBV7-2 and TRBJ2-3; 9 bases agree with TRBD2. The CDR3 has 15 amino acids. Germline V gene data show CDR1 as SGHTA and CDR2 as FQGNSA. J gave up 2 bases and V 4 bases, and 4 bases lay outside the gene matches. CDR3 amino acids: CASSSRLAVTDTQYF. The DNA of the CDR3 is TGTGCCAGCAGCTCCCGACTAGCGGTCACAGATACGCAGTATTTT.

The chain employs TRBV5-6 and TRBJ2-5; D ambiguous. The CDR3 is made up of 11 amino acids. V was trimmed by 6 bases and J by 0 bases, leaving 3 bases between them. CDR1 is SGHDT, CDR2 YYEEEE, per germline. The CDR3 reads CASTYQETQYF. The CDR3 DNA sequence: TGTGCCAGCACTTACCAAGAGACCCAGTACTTC.

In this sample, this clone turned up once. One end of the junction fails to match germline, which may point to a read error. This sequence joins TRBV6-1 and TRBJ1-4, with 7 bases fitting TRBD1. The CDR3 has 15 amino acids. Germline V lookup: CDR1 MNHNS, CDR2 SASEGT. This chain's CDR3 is CASRLRDRTYEKLFF. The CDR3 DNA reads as TGTGCCAGCAGACTTCGGGACAGAACTTATGAAAAACTGTTTTTT.

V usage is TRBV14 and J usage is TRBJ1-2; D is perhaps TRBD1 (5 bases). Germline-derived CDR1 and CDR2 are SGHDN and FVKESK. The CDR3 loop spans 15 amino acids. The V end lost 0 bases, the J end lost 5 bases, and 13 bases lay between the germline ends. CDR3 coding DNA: TGTGCCAGCAGCCAAGATTCCTGGCCAGGGTATGGCTACACCTTC. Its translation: CASSQDSWPGYGYTF.

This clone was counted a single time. Written as DNA, the CDR3 is TGTGCCAGTAGTATGGCCGGGGTCACCGGGGAGCTGTTTTTT. Protein product: CASSMAGVTGELFF. The chain employs TRBV19 and TRBJ2-2; tentatively, D is TRBD2 (5 bases). Germline V gives CDR1 LNHDA, CDR2 SQIVND (reference sequence). CDR3 size: 14 residues. The V end was cut by 3 bases, the J end by 4 bases, with 9 bases between.

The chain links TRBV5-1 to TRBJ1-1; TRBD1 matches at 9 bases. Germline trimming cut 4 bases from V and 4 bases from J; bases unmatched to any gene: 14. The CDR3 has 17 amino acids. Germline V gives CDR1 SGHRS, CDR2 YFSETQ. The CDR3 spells CASSTFSLGQGSTEAFF. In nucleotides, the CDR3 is TGCGCCAGCAGCACATTCAGCTTAGGACAGGGGAGCACTGAAGCTTTCTTT. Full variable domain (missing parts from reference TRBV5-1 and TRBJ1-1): KAGVTQTPRYLIKTRGQQVTLSCSPISGHRSVSWYQQTPGQGLQFLFEYFSETQRNKGNFPGRFSGRQFSNSRSEMNVSTLELGDSALYLCASSTFSLGQGSTEAFFGQGTRLTVV.

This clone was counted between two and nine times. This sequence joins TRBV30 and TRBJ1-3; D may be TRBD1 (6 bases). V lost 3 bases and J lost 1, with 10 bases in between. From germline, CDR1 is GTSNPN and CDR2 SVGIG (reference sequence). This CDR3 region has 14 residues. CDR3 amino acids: CAWRLQGSGNTIYF. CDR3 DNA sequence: TGTGCCTGGAGGTTACAGGGATCTGGAAACACCATATATTTT.

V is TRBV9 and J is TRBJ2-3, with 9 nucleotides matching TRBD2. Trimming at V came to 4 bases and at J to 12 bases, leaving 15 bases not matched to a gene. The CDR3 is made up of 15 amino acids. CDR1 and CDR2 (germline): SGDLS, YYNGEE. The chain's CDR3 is CASSFTSTSGALQYF. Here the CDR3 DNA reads TGTGCCAGCAGCTTCACTTCGACTAGCGGAGCTCTACAGTATTTT.

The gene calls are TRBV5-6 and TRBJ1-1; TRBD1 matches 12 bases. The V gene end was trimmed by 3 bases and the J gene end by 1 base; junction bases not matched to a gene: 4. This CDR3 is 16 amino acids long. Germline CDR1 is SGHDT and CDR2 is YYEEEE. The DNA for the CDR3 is TGTGCCAGCAGCTGGGGGACAGGGGGCCGGAACACTGAAGCTTTCTTT. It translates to CASSWGTGGRNTEAFF. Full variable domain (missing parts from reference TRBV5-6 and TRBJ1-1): DAGVTQSPTHLIKTRGQQVTLRCSPKSGHDTVSWYQQALGQGPQFIFQYYEEEERQRGNFPDRFSGHQFPNYSSELNVNALLLGDSALYLCASSWGTGGRNTEAFFGQGTRLTVV.

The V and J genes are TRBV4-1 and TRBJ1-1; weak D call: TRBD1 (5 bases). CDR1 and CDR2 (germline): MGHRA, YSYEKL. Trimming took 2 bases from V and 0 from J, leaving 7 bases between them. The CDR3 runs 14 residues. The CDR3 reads CASSQRQMNTEAFF. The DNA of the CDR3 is TGCGCCAGCAGCCAAAGACAGATGAACACTGAAGCTTTCTTT.

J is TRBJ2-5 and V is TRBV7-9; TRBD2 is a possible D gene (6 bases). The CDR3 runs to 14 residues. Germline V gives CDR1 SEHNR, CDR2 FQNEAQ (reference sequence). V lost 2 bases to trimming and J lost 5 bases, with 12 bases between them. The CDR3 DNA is TGTGCCAGCAGCTTAAACGGGGGTGGGGAGACCCAGTACTTC. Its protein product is CASSLNGGGETQYF.

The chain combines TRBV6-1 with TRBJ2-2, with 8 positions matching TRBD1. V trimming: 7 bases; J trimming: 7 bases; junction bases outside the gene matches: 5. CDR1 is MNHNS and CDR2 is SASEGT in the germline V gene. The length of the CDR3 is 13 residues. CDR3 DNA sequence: TGTGCCAGCATGGCAGGGGGCCACGGGGAGCTGTTTTTT. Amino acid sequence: CASMAGGHGELFF.